This TCR beta chain derives from a study of identifying expanded T cells in peripheral blood (dated by TCRdb to the late 2010s). Regarding the study in general: Technical replicates were generated by sequencing separate aliquots of the same genomic DNA pool, with four replicates compared pairwise. What the study reported, not specific to this receptor: Across all healthy-donor time intervals, the beta-binomial model significantly lowered both the number of clones called differentially abundant and the false-positive rate. It was expected by the authors that biological variance in healthy repertoires might increase further over much longer intervals, such as months to years. Between technical replicates the binomial model flagged roughly 1.1 differentially abundant clones, whereas over about two weeks the binomial model flagged about 15 and over approximately four weeks 19 to 20. For all healthy donors, the variance in clone template counts between approximately two-week samples rose significantly as total template count increased.

The CDR3 covers 13 residues, taking in both the cysteine and the phenylalanine. CDR3 DNA is the only sequence kept; it has 39 bases, read in frame from the first base. V is cut back by 8 bases and J by 3 bases, with 3 bases in the junction unmatched. Taken from the germline V gene (reference sequence), the CDR1 and CDR2 loops are MNHNY and SVGAGI. Turning to this clone: The target of this receptor is not known. Base qualities are missing; no much larger clone stands one base away.

The immunoSEQ Assay, which uses bias-controlled multiplex PCR amplification of genomic DNA, was used to profile TCRbeta CDR3 regions. Under the source paper's analysis protocol: To quantify the absolute abundance of each unique TCRbeta CDR3 region, the sequences were collapsed and filtered. Differential abundance was tested with a binomial (Fisher-equivalent) model and with a beta-binomial model adding time-dependent variance fitted from healthy donors. Any clone with fewer than 5 combined templates was excluded, and a clone was called differentially abundant if its Benjamini-Hochberg FDR was below 0.01. The form v = (b*log(k)+a)^2 was used to model beta-binomial variance as a function of total template count across the two samples. TCRdb carries this immuneACCESS record with in-frame sequences only. Its versions omit some clonotypes, under half of them owing to an unresolved V gene in the studies checked, with the rest unexplained. V, J and clone size derive from that table, while D and trimming were established from the DNA sequence. The sample data list 65,000 to 95,000 clones, and around nine tenths of these were observed just once. The ten largest account for roughly 7.3% of the sample.

During the collection period, no infections or other immune events were recorded for the healthy donors. Healthy-donor blood repertoires served as a training cohort to calibrate time-dependent variance in a beta-binomial model of T-cell clone differential abundance. There were roughly 10 healthy donors in the training cohort, of whom 3 were female and 7 were male. The donors were between roughly 29 and 70 years old, with an average age of about 40 years. Obtained from a commercial supplier, whole blood was collected from each healthy donor at three time points set approximately two weeks apart. Genomic DNA was extracted from unsorted whole blood for immunosequencing.

What was sequenced was blood. The clonotype was recovered from a person aged 18 to 75 in good health. This receptor chain uses TRBV6-6 and TRBJ2-2, with 7 bases matching TRBD1. The DNA sequence is as follows: TGTGCCAGCGGTCAGGGGGACACCGGGGAGCTGTTTTTT. This codes for CASGQGDTGELFF.